This TCR beta chain stems from a study of T cell clonotyping in hematopoietic cell transplantation. Assay: immunoSEQ multiplex PCR; the TCRdb copy retains only in-frame clones and omits some. The sample lists 15,000 or so clones; 80% to 90% were seen once. CDR1 and CDR2 from the germline V gene are MNHEY and SVGAGI. The V gene lost 2 bases and the J gene lost 7 bases, with 3 bases spanning the gap. The CDR3 is 12 residues long. V usage is TRBV6-5 and J usage is TRBJ1-6; D not resolved. The material sequenced was PBMCs, taken 100 days after allogeneic stem cell transplant. The receptor was derived from a male patient in his 50s who had an allogeneic stem cell transplant from an unrelated donor, so T cells may come from the graft donor. Some clones in this sample may be carry-over from other donors' samples. CDR3 in amino acids: CASSYANSPLHF. The CDR3 coding sequence is TGTGCCAGCAGTTACGCCAATTCACCCCTCCACTTT.